This TCR beta chain was sequenced during a study of blood T cell repertoires in COVID-19. In Seattle, patients joined the study during active infection and were tracked longitudinally. Original analysis: Reference gene primer amplification yielded estimated nucleated cell counts. The method was immunoSEQ multiplex PCR; TCRdb's version includes in-frame clones alone and lacks a portion of them. V, J and clone size are those of that table, while D and trimming were read from the DNA. The repertoire consists of 77,000 or so clones, with roughly 84% occurring once and the leading ten covering 6.9%. Sequences were obtained from peripheral blood. The receptor was derived from a man aged 25 to 45 with COVID-19, enrolled during active disease.

CDR3 sequence: CATQGGRGYEQYF. In DNA form, the CDR3 reads TGTGCCACCCAGGGCGGGAGGGGTTACGAGCAGTACTTC. V gene TRBV10-3 combines with J gene TRBJ2-7; 9 bases align to TRBD2. The CDR3 runs 13 residues. Germline V gene sequence: CDR1 ENHRY, CDR2 SYGVKD. The J segment lost 4 bases and the V segment lost 10 bases, leaving 8 bases of the junction unmatched.